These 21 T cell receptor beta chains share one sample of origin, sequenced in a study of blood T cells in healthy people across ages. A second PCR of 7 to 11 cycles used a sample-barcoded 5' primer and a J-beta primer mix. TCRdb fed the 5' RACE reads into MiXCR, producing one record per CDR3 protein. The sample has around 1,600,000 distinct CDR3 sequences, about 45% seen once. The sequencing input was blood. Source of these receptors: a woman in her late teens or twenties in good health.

The CDR3 region is CASSDSTYEQYF. The DNA for the CDR3 is TGTGCCAGCAGTGACAGTACCTACGAGCAGTACTTC. The J gene is TRBJ2-7, the V gene TRBV2; D remains unclear. The V end lost 3 bases, the J end lost 2 bases, and 5 bases lay between the germline ends. The CDR3 is 12 amino acids. Germline assignment: CDR1 SNHLY and CDR2 FYNNEI.

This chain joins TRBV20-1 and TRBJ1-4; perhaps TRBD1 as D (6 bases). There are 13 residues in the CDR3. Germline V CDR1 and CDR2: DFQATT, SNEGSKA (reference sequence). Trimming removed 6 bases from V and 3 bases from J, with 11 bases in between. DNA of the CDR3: TGCAGTGCGCAACAGGGTTCTAATGAAAAACTGTTTTTT. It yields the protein CSAQQGSNEKLFF.

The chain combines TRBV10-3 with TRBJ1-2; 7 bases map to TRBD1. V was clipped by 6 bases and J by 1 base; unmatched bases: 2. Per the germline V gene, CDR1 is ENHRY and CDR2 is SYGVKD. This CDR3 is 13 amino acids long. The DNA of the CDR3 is TGTGCCATCAGCGGACAGGTTAACTATGGCTACACCTTC. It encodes CAISGQVNYGYTF.

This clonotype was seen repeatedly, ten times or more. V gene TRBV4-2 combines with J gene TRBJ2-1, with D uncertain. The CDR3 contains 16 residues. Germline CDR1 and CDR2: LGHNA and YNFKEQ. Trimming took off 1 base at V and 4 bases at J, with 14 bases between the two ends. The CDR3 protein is CASSQVTKTSYNEQFF. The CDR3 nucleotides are TGTGCCAGCAGCCAAGTCACGAAGACTTCTTACAATGAGCAGTTCTTC.

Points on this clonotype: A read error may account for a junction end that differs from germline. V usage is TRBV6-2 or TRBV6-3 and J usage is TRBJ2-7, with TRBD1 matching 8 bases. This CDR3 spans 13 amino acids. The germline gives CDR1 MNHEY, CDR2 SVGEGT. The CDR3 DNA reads TGTGCCGGCAGACGGACAGGGTTATACGAGCAGTACTTC. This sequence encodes CAGRRTGLYEQYF.

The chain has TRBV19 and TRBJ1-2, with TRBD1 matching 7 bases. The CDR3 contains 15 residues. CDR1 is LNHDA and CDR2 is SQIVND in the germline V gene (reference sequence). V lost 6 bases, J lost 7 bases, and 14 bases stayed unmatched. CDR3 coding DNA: TGTGCCAGTAGGAGAACGGGACAGCAAATTGGTGGCTACACCTTC. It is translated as CASRRTGQQIGGYTF.

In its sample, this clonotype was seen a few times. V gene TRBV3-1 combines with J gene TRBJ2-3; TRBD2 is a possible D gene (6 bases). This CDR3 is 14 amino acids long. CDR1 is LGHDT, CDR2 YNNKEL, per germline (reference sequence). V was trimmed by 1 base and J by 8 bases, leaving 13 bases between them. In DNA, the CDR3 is TGTGCCAGCAGCCAAGTCCTAAGGGGAGGTACGCAGTATTTT. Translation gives CASSQVLRGGTQYF.

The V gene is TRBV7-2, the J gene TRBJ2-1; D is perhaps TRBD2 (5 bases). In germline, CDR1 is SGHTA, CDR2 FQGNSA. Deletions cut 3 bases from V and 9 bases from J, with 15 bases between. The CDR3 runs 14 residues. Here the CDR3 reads CASSLRLRVPEQFF. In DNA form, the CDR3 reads TGTGCCAGCAGCTTGCGATTGAGGGTTCCTGAGCAGTTCTTC.

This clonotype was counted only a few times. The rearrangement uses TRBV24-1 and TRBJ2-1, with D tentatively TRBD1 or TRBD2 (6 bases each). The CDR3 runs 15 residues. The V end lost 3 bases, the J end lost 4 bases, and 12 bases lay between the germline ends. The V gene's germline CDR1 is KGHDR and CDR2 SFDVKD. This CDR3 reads CATSDVRDMYNEQFF. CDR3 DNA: TGTGCCACCAGTGATGTGCGGGACATGTACAATGAGCAGTTCTTC.

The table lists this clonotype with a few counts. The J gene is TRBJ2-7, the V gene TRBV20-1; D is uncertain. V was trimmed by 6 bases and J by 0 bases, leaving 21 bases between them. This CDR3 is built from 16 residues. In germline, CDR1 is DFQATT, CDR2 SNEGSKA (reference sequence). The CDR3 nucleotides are TGCAGTGCGAAAGGCTCTGGGCAGGCCAGCTCCTACGAGCAGTACTTC. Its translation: CSAKGSGQASSYEQYF.

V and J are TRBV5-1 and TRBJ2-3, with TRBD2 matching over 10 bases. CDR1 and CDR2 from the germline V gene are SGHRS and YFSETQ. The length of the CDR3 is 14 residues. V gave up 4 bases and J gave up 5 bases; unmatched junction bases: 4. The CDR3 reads CASSPSGSGDTQYF. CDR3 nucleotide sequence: TGCGCCAGCAGCCCTAGCGGGAGTGGAGATACGCAGTATTTT.

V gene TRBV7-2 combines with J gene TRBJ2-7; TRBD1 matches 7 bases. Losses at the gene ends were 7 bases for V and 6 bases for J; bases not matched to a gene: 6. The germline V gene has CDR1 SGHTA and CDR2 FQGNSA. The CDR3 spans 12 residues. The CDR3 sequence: CASKRQGREQYF. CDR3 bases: TGTGCCAGCAAAAGACAGGGACGCGAGCAGTACTTC.

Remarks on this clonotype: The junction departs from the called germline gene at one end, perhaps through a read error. CDR3 protein: CSAQGGPSSYNKQFF. Written as DNA, the CDR3 is TGCAGTGCCCAAGGCGGGCCTAGCTCCTACAATAAGCAGTTCTTC. The chain is built from TRBV20-1 and TRBJ2-1; D might be TRBD2 (5 bases). The CDR3 has 15 residues. Per the germline V gene, CDR1 is DFQATT and CDR2 is SNEGSKA (reference sequence).

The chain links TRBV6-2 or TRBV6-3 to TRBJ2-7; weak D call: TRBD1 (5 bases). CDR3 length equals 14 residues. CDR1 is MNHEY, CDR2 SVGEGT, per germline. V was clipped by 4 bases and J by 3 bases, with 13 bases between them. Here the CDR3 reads CASSFPGSYYEQYF. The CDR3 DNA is TGTGCCAGCAGTTTTCCAGGGTCCTACTACGAGCAGTACTTC.

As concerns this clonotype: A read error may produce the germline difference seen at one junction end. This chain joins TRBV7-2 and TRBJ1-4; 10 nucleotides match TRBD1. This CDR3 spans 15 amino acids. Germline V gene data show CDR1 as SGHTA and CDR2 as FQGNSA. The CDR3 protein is CAGSLDGTGDEKLFF. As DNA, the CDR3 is TGTGCCGGCAGCTTAGACGGGACAGGGGACGAAAAACTGTTTTTT. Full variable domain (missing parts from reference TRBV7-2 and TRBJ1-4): GAGVSQSPSNKVTEKGKDVELRCDPISGHTALYWYRQSLGQGLEFLIYFQGNSAPDKSGLPSDRFSAERTGGSVSTLTIQRTQQEDSAVYLCAGSLDGTGDEKLFFGSGTQLSVL.

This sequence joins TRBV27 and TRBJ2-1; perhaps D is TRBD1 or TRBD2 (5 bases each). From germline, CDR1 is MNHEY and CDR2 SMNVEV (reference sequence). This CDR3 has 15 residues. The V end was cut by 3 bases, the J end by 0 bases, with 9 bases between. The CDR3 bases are TGTGCCAGCAGTTTGGGACCCCGCTCCTACAATGAGCAGTTCTTC. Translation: CASSLGPRSYNEQFF.

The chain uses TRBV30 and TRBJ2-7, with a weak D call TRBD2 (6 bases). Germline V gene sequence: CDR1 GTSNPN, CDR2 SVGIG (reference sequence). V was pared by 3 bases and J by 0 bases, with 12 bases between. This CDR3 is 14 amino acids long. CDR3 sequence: CAWRTGESSYEQYF. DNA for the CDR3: TGTGCCTGGAGGACGGGGGAAAGCTCCTACGAGCAGTACTTC.

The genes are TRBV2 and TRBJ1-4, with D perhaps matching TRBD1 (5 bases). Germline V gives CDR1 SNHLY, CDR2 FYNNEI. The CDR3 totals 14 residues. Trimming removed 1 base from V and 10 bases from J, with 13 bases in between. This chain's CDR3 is CASSEGQGIGKLFF. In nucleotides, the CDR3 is TGTGCCAGCAGTGAAGGGCAGGGAATTGGAAAACTGTTTTTT.

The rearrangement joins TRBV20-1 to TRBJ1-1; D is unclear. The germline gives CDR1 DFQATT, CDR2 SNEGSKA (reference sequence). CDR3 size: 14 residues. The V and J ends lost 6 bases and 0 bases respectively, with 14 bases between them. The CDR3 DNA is TGCAGTGCCCGGGTGTCCTCCATGAACACTGAAGCTTTCTTT. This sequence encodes CSARVSSMNTEAFF.

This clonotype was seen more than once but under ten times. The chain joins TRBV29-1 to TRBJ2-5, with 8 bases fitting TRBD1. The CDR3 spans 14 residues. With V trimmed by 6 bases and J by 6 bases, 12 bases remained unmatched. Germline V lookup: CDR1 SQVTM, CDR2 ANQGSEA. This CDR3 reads CSVDRTGLVQTQYF. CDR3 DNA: TGCAGCGTGGATCGGACAGGGCTTGTCCAGACCCAGTACTTC.

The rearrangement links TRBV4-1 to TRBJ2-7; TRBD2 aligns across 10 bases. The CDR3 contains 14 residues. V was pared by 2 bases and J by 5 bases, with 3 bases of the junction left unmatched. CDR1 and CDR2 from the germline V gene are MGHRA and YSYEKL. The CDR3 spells CASSQPGLANEQYF. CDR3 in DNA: TGCGCCAGCAGCCAACCGGGACTAGCGAACGAGCAGTACTTC.